This TCR beta chain came from a study of T cell clusters in autoimmune cytopenias (dated by TCRdb to the late 2010s). With regard to the full study: Per sample, TRB sequencing gave a median depth of about 49,000 reads and a median of 2,350 distinct TRB clonotypes. Alongside healthy, CLL and autoimmune hepatitis controls, autoimmune cytopenia patients had their peripheral blood TRB and IGH repertoires sequenced at active disease and again during treatment follow-up. The study aimed to test whether autoimmune cytopenia patients carry a disease-specific immune repertoire signature usable as a blood-based biomarker.

What the research found in general, with its limitations: Compared with active autoimmune hepatitis patients, healthy donors had almost three times as many exclusive TRB clusters, a finding consistent with an autoimmunity-wide signature. GLIPH suggested that primary autoimmune cytopenia patients lacked physiological T cell clusters: 45 to 60 clusters were exclusive to healthy donors versus 15 to 20 exclusive to patients. In the comparison of secondary cytopenia with CLL, no cluster-lack signature showed up, apparently because the dominant lymphoma-associated repertoire masked the signature. TRB repertoire shifts, with less even repertoires in secondary cytopenia and CLL, mostly reflected lymphoma bias rather than autoimmunity. The T cell clusters were defined in silico only, and their functional role remained to be validated experimentally.

In the absence of a count, this clonotype is rated medium-sized (0.01 to 0.1%) from its frequency. There is no known antigen for this receptor. TRB rearrangements were amplified by multiplex PCR following a touch-down protocol, with the TRB-A and TRB-B primer pools mixed in one tube. Illumina adapters and sample indices were added to the amplicons through two consecutive PCR reactions using Phusion HS II polymerase. The amplicons were purified from gel with the NucleoSpin Gel and PCR Clean-up kit, after which the amplicons were quantified by Qubit and checked for quality on an Agilent 2100 Bioanalyzer. Libraries were sequenced on an Illumina MiSeq using 600-cycle, single-indexed, paired-end runs. From the authors' description of their analysis: TRB reads were aligned and assembled with MiXCR version 2.1.12 using the default MiXCR reference library. A clone was defined by each unique CDR3 nucleotide sequence, and the analysis included only productive sequences with two or more reads. Repertoire diversity was assessed with alpha-parameterized diversity profiles (alpha 0 to 5), including the Shannon (alpha 1) and Simpson (alpha 2) indices, which were computed with an R script. The tcR package was used to compute combinatorial TRB VJ usage, and cohorts were compared on this usage by principal component analysis with ade4. GLIPH was used to cluster TCRbeta CDR3s in pairs of cohorts matched for age and read depth, and a Wilcoxon test was used to compare cluster frequencies. After TCRdb reprocessed the reads, each CDR3 protein sequence was kept as one row, without DNA. For this entry, the V and J calls and clone size follow TCRdb and not the study's own pipeline. The sample's clone listing holds about 2,800 distinct CDR3 sequences. Clones ranked in the top ten supply less than 14% of the sample.

Per sample, approximately 0.25 ug of peripheral blood genomic DNA, tens of thousands of genome equivalents, was used for TRB amplification. The specimen was peripheral blood. The clonotype comes from a human donor with an autoimmune cytopenia or autoimmune hepatitis (not recorded which).

The CDR3 here reads CASTRALDTEAFF. The receptor chain draws on TRBV7-9 and TRBJ1-1; TCRdb lists TRBD1, though no DNA is available to test this call. Including the terminal cysteine and phenylalanine, the CDR3 comprises 13 residues. There is no recorded DNA. The germline V gene (reference sequence) yields SEHNR for CDR1 and FQNEAQ for CDR2.